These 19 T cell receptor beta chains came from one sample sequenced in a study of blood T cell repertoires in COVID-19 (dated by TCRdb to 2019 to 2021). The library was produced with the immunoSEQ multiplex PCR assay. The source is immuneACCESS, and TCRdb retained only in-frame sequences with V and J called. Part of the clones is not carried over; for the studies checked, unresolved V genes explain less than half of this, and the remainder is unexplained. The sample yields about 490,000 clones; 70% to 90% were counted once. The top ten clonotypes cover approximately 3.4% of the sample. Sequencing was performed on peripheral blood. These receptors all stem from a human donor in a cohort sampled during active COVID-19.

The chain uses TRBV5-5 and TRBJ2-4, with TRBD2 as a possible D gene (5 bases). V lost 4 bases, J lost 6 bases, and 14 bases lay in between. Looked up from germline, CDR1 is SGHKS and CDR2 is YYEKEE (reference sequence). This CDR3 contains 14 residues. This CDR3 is CASSPGNLANIQYF. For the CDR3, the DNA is TGTGCCAGCAGCCCCGGGAACCTAGCAAACATTCAGTACTTC.

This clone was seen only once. The CDR3 DNA reads TGTGCCAGCAGCGCTTCGGGACTAGCGAGAACCGGGGAGCTGTTTTTT. It specifies CASSASGLARTGELFF. This rearrangement joins TRBV9 to TRBJ2-2, with TRBD2 identical over 10 bases. The junction had 7 bases not matched to a gene; V was cut back by 3 bases and J by 5 bases. Germline V gene data show CDR1 as SGDLS and CDR2 as YYNGEE. The CDR3 loop spans 16 amino acids.

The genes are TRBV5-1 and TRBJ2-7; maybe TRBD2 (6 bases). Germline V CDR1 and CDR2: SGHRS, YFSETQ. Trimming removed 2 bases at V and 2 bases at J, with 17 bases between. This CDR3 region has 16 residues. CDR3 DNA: TGCGCCAGCAGCTTTGCCCCCAGCGGGCAAACCTACGAGCAGTACTTC. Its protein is CASSFAPSGQTYEQYF.

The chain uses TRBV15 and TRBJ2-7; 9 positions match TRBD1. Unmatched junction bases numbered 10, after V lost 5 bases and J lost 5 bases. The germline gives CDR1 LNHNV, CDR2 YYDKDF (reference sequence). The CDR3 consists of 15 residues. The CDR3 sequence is CATSPWDRETHEQYF. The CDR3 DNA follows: TGTGCCACCAGCCCTTGGGACAGGGAAACCCACGAGCAGTACTTC.

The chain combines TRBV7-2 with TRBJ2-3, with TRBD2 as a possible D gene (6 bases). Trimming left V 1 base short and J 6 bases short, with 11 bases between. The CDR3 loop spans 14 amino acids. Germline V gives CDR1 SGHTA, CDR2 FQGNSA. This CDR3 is CASSLGGTWDTQYF. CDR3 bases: TGTGCCAGCAGCTTAGGAGGGACTTGGGATACGCAGTATTTT. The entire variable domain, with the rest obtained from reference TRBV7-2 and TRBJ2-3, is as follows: GAGVSQSPSNKVTEKGKDVELRCDPISGHTALYWYRQSLGQGLEFLIYFQGNSAPDKSGLPSDRFSAERTGGSVSTLTIQRTQQEDSAVYLCASSLGGTWDTQYFGPGTRLTVL.

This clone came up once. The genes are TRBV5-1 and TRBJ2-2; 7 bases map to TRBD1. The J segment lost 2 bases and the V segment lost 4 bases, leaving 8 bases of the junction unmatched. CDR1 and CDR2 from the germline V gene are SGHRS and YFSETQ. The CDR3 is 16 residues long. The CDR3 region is CASSHPGQRNTGELFF. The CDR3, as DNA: TGCGCCAGCAGCCATCCGGGACAGAGAAACACCGGGGAGCTGTTTTTT.

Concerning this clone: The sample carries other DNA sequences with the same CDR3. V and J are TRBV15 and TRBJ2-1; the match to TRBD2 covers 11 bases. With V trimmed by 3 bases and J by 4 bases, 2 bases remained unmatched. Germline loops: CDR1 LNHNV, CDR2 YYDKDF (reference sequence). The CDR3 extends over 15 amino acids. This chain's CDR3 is CATSSRLAGYNEQFF. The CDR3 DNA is TGTGCCACCAGCAGCAGACTAGCGGGGTACAATGAGCAGTTCTTC.

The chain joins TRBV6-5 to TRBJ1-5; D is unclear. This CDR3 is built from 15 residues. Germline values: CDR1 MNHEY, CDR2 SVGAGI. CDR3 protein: CAGRPTLDSNQPQHF. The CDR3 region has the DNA TGTGCGGGGAGACCGACTTTGGATAGCAATCAGCCCCAGCATTTT.

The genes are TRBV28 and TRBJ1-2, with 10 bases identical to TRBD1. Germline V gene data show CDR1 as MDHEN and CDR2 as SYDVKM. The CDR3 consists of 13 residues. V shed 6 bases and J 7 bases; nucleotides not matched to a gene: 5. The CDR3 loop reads CASSRDRGFGYTF. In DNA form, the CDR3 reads TGTGCCAGCAGCCGGGACAGGGGTTTTGGCTACACCTTC.

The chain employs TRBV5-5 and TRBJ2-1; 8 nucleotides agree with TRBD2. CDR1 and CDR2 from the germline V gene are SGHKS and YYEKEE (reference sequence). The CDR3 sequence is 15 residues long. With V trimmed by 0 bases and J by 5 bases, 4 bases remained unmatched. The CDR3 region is CASSLVSGRHNEQFF. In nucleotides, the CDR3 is TGTGCCAGCAGCTTGGTAAGCGGGAGACACAATGAGCAGTTCTTC.

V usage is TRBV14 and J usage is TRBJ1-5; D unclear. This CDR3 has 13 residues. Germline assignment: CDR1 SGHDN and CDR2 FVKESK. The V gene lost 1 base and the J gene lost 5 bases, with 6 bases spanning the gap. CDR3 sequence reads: CASSQAGYQPQHF. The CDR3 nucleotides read TGTGCCAGCAGCCAAGCAGGCTATCAGCCCCAGCATTTT.

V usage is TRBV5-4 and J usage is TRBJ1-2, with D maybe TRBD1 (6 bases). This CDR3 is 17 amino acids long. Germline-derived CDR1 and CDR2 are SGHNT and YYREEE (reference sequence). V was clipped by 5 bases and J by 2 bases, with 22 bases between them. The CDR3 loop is CASSIEGRGSFNYGYTF. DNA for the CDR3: TGTGCCAGCAGTATAGAGGGAAGGGGGTCCTTCAACTATGGCTACACCTTC.

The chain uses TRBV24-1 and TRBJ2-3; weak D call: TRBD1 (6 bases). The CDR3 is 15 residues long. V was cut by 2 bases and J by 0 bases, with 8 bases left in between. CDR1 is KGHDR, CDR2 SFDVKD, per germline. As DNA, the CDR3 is TGTGCCACCAGTGATTGGACAGATAGCACAGATACGCAGTATTTT. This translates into CATSDWTDSTDTQYF.

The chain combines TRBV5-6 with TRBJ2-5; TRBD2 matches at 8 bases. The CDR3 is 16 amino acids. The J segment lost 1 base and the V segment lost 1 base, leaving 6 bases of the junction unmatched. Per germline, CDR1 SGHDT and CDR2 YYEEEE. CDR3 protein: CASSLSSGRGQETQYF. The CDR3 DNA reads TGTGCCAGCAGCTTGTCTAGCGGGCGAGGCCAAGAGACCCAGTACTTC.

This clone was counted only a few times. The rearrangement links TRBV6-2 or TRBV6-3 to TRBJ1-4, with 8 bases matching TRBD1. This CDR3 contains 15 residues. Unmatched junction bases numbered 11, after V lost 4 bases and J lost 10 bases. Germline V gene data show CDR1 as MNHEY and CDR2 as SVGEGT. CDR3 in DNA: TGTGCCAGCAGTTCCGGACAGGGCCGGAGGGTAAAACTGTTTTTT. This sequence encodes CASSSGQGRRVKLFF.

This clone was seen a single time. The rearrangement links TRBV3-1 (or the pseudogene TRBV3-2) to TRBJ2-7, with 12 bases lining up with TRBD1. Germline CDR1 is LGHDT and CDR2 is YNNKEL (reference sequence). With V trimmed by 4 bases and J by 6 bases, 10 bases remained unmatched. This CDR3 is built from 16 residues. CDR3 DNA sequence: TGTGCCAGCAGCCGATCATCCGGGACAGGGGGCGGCGAGCAGTACTTC. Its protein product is CASSRSSGTGGGEQYF.

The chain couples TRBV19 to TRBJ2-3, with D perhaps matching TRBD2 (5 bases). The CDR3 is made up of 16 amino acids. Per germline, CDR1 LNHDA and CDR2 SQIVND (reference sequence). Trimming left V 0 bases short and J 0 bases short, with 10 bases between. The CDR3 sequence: CASSIDRGPSTDTQYF. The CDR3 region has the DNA TGTGCCAGTAGTATAGATCGCGGGCCTAGCACAGATACGCAGTATTTT.

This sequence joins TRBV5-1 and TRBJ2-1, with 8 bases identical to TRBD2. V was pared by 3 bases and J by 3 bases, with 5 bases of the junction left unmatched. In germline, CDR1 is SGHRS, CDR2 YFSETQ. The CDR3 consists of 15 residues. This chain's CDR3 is CASSWNAGGYNEQFF. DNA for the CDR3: TGCGCCAGCAGCTGGAACGCGGGGGGCTACAATGAGCAGTTCTTC.

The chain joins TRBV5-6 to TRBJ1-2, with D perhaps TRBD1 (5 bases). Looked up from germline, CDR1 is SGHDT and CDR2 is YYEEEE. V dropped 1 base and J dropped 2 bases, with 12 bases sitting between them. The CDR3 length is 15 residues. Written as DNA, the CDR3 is TGTGCCAGCAGCTTGTCAAATAGGGGAAACTATGGCTACACCTTC. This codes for CASSLSNRGNYGYTF. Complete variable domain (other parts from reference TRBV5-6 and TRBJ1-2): DAGVTQSPTHLIKTRGQQVTLRCSPKSGHDTVSWYQQALGQGPQFIFQYYEEEERQRGNFPDRFSGHQFPNYSSELNVNALLLGDSALYLCASSLSNRGNYGYTFGSGTRLTVV.